These 16 T cell receptor beta chains came from one sample sequenced in a study of shared clonotypes between healthy human individuals. The method was immunoSEQ multiplex PCR; TCRdb's version includes in-frame clones alone and lacks a portion of them. The sample shows approximately 980,000 clones, over 75% of them seen only once. What was sequenced was memory CD4+ T cells sorted from blood. Subset indicated: CD45RA-negative fraction. These receptors all come from a man between 18 and 35 years old in good health.

The chain carries TRBV6-5 and TRBJ1-5; D gene ambiguous. V lost 5 bases, J lost 1 base, and 9 bases lay in between. Germline V gene lookup returns CDR1 MNHEY and CDR2 SVGAGI. This CDR3 spans 14 amino acids. The CDR3 DNA follows: TGTGCCAGCAGTAAAGGGTTGAGCAATCAGCCCCAGCATTTT. Its protein product is CASSKGLSNQPQHF.

J is TRBJ1-5 and V is TRBV28; D unresolved. V lost 4 bases to trimming and J lost 2 bases, with 9 bases between them. The germline CDR1 and CDR2 sequences are MDHEN and SYDVKM. The CDR3 extends over 14 amino acids. The CDR3 sequence: CASSSRWRNQPQHF. The CDR3 DNA sequence: TGTGCCAGCAGTTCCAGATGGCGCAATCAGCCCCAGCATTTT.

The V call is TRBV7-2, the J call TRBJ1-5; a possible D gene is TRBD1 (6 bases). The V gene lost 5 bases and the J gene lost 3 bases, with 17 bases spanning the gap. Germline assignment: CDR1 SGHTA and CDR2 FQGNSA. The CDR3 covers 16 residues. CDR3 region: CASSAEGGALNQPQHF. The CDR3 DNA reads TGTGCCAGCAGCGCCGAAGGGGGGGCCCTCAATCAGCCCCAGCATTTT.

The chain uses TRBV5-8 and TRBJ2-4; weak D call: TRBD2 (6 bases). V lost 2 bases to trimming and J lost 9 bases, with 15 bases between them. CDR1 and CDR2 (germline): SGHTS, YDEGEE. The CDR3 sequence is 14 residues long. Here the CDR3 reads CASSFSGSSGIQYF. As DNA, the CDR3 is TGTGCCAGCAGCTTCAGTGGGAGTAGCGGCATTCAGTACTTC.

This clone was recorded only once. V and J are TRBV27 and TRBJ2-7; D may match TRBD1 or TRBD2 (7 bases each). Per the germline V gene, CDR1 is MNHEY and CDR2 is SMNVEV (reference sequence). Deletions cut 8 bases from V and 3 bases from J, with 14 bases between. CDR3 size: 13 residues. For the CDR3, the DNA is TGTGCCAGCCGGGGGGACAGTGGCTACGAGCAGTACTTC. It specifies CASRGDSGYEQYF.

The chain combines TRBV18 with TRBJ2-1, with 11 bases fitting TRBD2. The trim removed 3 bases at V and 0 bases at J, leaving 7 bases unmatched. This CDR3 comprises 18 residues. Germline CDR1 reads KGHSH; CDR2 reads LQKENI. Written as DNA, the CDR3 is TGTGCCAGCTCACCTAGGACTAGCGGGCCGAGCTCCTACAATGAGCAGTTCTTC. Translated, it gives CASSPRTSGPSSYNEQFF.

The CDR3 protein is CASSLDPGRRRYTETQYF. Written as DNA, the CDR3 is TGTGCCAGCAGCTTAGATCCCGGCCGGCGACGGTATACGGAGACCCAGTACTTC. V and J are TRBV11-2 and TRBJ2-5; no firm D call. The germline gives CDR1 SGHAT, CDR2 FQNNGV. CDR3 length equals 18 residues. With 0 bases removed from V and 5 bases from J, the gap between germline ends came to 22 bases.

V gene TRBV5-6 combines with J gene TRBJ2-3; TRBD1 might be the D (5 bases). V gave up 0 bases and J gave up 4 bases, with 9 bases separating them. Germline CDR1 is SGHDT and CDR2 is YYEEEE. The CDR3 is made up of 14 amino acids. This CDR3 reads CASSLGRRADTQYF. For the CDR3, the DNA is TGTGCCAGCAGCTTGGGGCGCAGGGCAGATACGCAGTATTTT.

The gene calls are TRBV5-1 and TRBJ2-3; 10 nucleotides agree with TRBD2. V shed 4 bases, J shed 5 bases, and the junction held 7 bases outside the gene matches. CDR1 is SGHRS and CDR2 is YFSETQ in the germline V gene. The CDR3 has 15 residues. CDR3 residues: CASSTLPSGGDTQYF. CDR3 nucleotide sequence: TGCGCCAGCAGCACTCTCCCTAGCGGGGGAGATACGCAGTATTTT.

The V call is TRBV4-3, the J call TRBJ2-3; 11 nucleotides line up with TRBD2. The V and J ends lost 0 bases and 9 bases, in that order; junction bases with no gene match: 2. This CDR3 has 14 amino acids. Germline V gene sequence: CDR1 LGHNA, CDR2 YSLEER. The CDR3 sequence: CASSQESSGRTQYF. DNA of the CDR3: TGCGCCAGCAGCCAAGAGTCTAGCGGGAGGACGCAGTATTTT.

V usage is TRBV6-5 and J usage is TRBJ2-7; D is possibly TRBD1 (6 bases). Trimming took off 6 bases at V and 0 bases at J, with 12 bases between the two ends. Germline CDR1 MNHEY, CDR2 SVGAGI. The CDR3 length is 14 residues. CDR3 in DNA: TGTGCCAGCAGCCGCGTCAGGGGCTCCTACGAGCAGTACTTC. Translated, it gives CASSRVRGSYEQYF.

This clone came up once. The chain combines TRBV6-6 with TRBJ1-2; D might be TRBD1 (5 bases). Trimming took off 2 bases at V and 2 bases at J, with 15 bases between the two ends. The CDR3 has 16 residues. The germline V gene has CDR1 MNHNY and CDR2 SVGAGI (reference sequence). The CDR3, as DNA: TGTGCCAGCAGTTACGGTGGCAGGGATGACAACTATGGCTACACCTTC. Translating it yields CASSYGGRDDNYGYTF.

The CDR3 here is CASSGQVAKNIQYF. CDR3 DNA: TGTGCCAGCAGCGGACAGGTAGCCAAAAACATTCAGTACTTC. The chain combines TRBV7-9 with TRBJ2-4; 7 nucleotides align to TRBD1. The CDR3 sequence is 14 residues long. V lost 5 bases to trimming and J lost 0 bases; unmatched junction nucleotides: 1. CDR1 is SEHNR, CDR2 FQNEAQ, per germline (reference sequence).

The V call is TRBV27, the J call TRBJ1-5; weak D call: TRBD1 (6 bases). The CDR3 extends over 16 amino acids. Looked up from germline, CDR1 is MNHEY and CDR2 is SMNVEV (reference sequence). V dropped 1 base and J dropped 11 bases, with 21 bases sitting between them. The CDR3 DNA is TGTGCCAGCAGTTTATTGGGGCAGGGTAGAGGGGGGTCCCAGCATTTT. Protein sequence: CASSLLGQGRGGSQHF.

As for this clone: Other DNA sequences of this sample code for an identical CDR3. The chain links TRBV7-2 to TRBJ1-1, with D unresolved. Germline loops: CDR1 SGHTA, CDR2 FQGNSA. This CDR3 region has 13 residues. V lost 3 bases to trimming and J lost 2 bases, with 7 bases between them. For the CDR3, the DNA is TGTGCCAGCAGCTTGTCGGTCAACACTGAAGCTTTCTTT. Protein sequence: CASSLSVNTEAFF.

The chain has TRBV5-1 and TRBJ2-4; maybe TRBD1 (6 bases). Trimming removed 0 bases from V and 7 bases from J, with 11 bases in between. Germline CDR1 is SGHRS and CDR2 is YFSETQ. This CDR3 contains 14 residues. The CDR3 sequence is CASSLAGERNIQYF. As DNA, the CDR3 is TGCGCCAGCAGCTTGGCAGGGGAGAGGAACATTCAGTACTTC.